This is a list of T cell receptor beta chains from one sample in a study of identical twins. MiXCR was run by TCRdb on the 5' RACE reads, yielding one entry per CDR3 protein. The table shows hundreds of thousands of distinct CDR3 sequences, with approximately 8.5% occurring only once. These same records also appear under a second study, on yellow fever vaccine responses in identical twins.

Material: memory (CD45RO+) T cells sorted from blood. All receptors derive from a woman between 18 and 30 years old in good health. CDR3s include the opening cysteine and the closing phenylalanine or tryptophan. A D gene is named only where the DNA matches it firmly. Size is stated for part of the rows, as once, few or many counts, or as a class when the clone is expanded.

NA | TRBJ2-7 | NA | TRBV4-1 | CASSHPVSYEQYF | TGCGCCAGCAGCCACCCAGTTTCCTACGAGCAGTACTTC
few | TRBJ1-4 | NA | TRBV6-2/TRBV6-3 | CASSYPRATAGEKLFF | TGTGCCAGCAGTTACCCCCGGGCCACAGCGGGGGAAAAACTGTTTTTT
many | TRBJ1-4 | NA | TRBV5-1 | CASSLATPNEKLFF | TGCGCCAGCAGCTTGGCGACGCCTAATGAAAAACTGTTTTTT
many | TRBJ2-5 | NA | TRBV25-1 | CASSPGLTIVGSETQYF | TGTGCCAGCAGTCCGGGACTGACCATCGTTGGGTCAGAGACCCAGTACTTC
many | TRBJ2-7 | NA | TRBV5-6 | CASSSPRRPYEQYF | TGTGCCAGCAGCTCACCGCGGAGGCCCTACGAGCAGTACTTC
many | TRBJ2-3 | TRBD2 | TRBV20-1 | CSARSPGLAGANTDTQYF | TGCAGTGCTAGATCCCCGGGACTAGCGGGGGCCAACACAGATACGCAGTATTTT
NA | TRBJ1-5 | NA | TRBV5-1 | CASRPGGEGQPQHF | TGCGCCAGCAGGCCGGGGGGAGAGGGACAGCCCCAGCATTTT
many | TRBJ1-1 | NA | TRBV20-1 | CSPGPRNTEAFF | TGCAGCCCCGGGCCTAGGAACACTGAAGCTTTCTTT
many | TRBJ2-2 | NA | TRBV12-3/TRBV12-4 | CASSPSEITGELFF | TGTGCCAGCAGCCCCAGCGAAATCACCGGGGAGCTGTTTTTT
few | TRBJ2-7 | TRBD2 | TRBV12-3/TRBV12-4 | CASRLSGSRRSYEQYF | TGTGCCAGCAGGCTGAGCGGGAGCCGGCGATCCTACGAGCAGTACTTC
few | TRBJ1-1 | NA | TRBV3-1 | CASSRQESSEAFF | TGTGCCAGCAGCCGTCAGGAATCCTCTGAAGCTTTCTTT
NA | TRBJ2-2 | TRBD1 | TRBV4-2 | CASSQVLGQDANTGELFF | TGTGCCAGCAGCCAAGTTCTCGGACAGGACGCGAACACCGGGGAGCTGTTTTTT
many | TRBJ2-1 | NA | TRBV10-3 | CAISAASSRGNEQFF | TGTGCCATCAGTGCAGCTAGTTCCCGGGGGAATGAGCAGTTCTTC
few | TRBJ1-5 | NA | TRBV28 | CASSLGGVQPQHF | TGTGCCAGCAGTTTAGGGGGGGTTCAGCCCCAGCATTTT
NA | TRBJ1-1 | TRBD1 | TRBV3-1 | CASSLKTGGRTEAFF | TGTGCCAGCAGCCTAAAAACAGGGGGTAGGACTGAAGCTTTCTTT
few | TRBJ2-1 | TRBD1 | TRBV28 | CASSTSDRGDEQFF | TGTGCCAGCAGTACCAGCGACAGGGGCGATGAGCAGTTCTTC
few | TRBJ2-1 | TRBD2 | TRBV28 | CASSSVRLAGGNYNEQFF | TGTGCCAGCAGTTCCGTCCGACTAGCGGGGGGGAATTACAATGAGCAGTTCTTC
NA | TRBJ2-1 | NA | TRBV20-1 | CSAKGPGANNEQFF | TGCAGTGCCAAGGGCCCGGGGGCAAACAATGAGCAGTTCTTC
few | TRBJ1-2 | NA | TRBV6-1 | CASSERQGYTF | TGTGCCAGCAGCGAACGGCAGGGCTACACCTTC
NA | TRBJ2-5 | NA | TRBV21-1 | CASSQGAGKYQETQYF | TGTGCCAGCAGTCAAGGGGCGGGGAAGTACCAAGAGACCCAGTACTTC
many | TRBJ2-1 | NA | TRBV7-8 | CASSLGWLDSYNEQFF | TGTGCCAGCAGCTTAGGGTGGCTGGACAGCTACAATGAGCAGTTCTTC
many | TRBJ2-1 | NA | TRBV12-3/TRBV12-4 | CASSLTGAGEQFF | TGTGCCAGCAGCCTCACGGGGGCTGGTGAGCAGTTCTTC
NA | TRBJ2-3 | NA | TRBV18 | CASSPRADSTDTQYF | TGTGCCAGCTCACCACGGGCAGATTCCACAGATACGCAGTATTTT
many | TRBJ2-2 | TRBD2 | TRBV12-3/TRBV12-4 | CASSGSGLALIGELFF | TGTGCCAGCAGTGGATCGGGACTAGCGTTAATCGGGGAGCTGTTTTTT
many | TRBJ1-6 | TRBD1 | TRBV4-1 | CASSPDRVNSPLHF | TGCGCCAGCAGCCCCGACAGGGTAAATTCACCCCTCCACTTT
many | TRBJ1-2 | NA | TRBV3-1 | CASSHLRSYTF | TGTGCCAGCAGCCACCTAAGAAGCTACACCTTC
NA | TRBJ2-3 | NA | TRBV10-3 | CAISGTDTQYF | TGTGCCATCAGCGGCACAGATACGCAGTATTTT
many | TRBJ2-5 | NA | TRBV3-1 | CASSQEPTPSQYF | TGTGCCAGCAGCCAAGAACCGACTCCGTCCCAGTACTTC
many | TRBJ2-6 | NA | TRBV29-1 | CSARLDSGANVLTF | TGCAGCGCCAGGCTAGACTCTGGGGCCAACGTCCTGACTTTC
NA | TRBJ2-4 | NA | TRBV2 | CASSEENRENIQYF | TGTGCCAGCAGTGAAGAAAACAGGGAAAACATTCAGTACTTC